This T cell receptor beta chain was retrieved from a study of cytomegalovirus exposure and HLA in healthy donors. Findings and limits, study-wide: Later analysis identified 15,000 to 20,000 TCR beta sequences associated with HLA alleles, using a false discovery rate threshold of 0.05.

Healthy bone marrow donors made up the donors. In the PCR, 60 Vbeta and 13 Jbeta primers were used. Here immunoSEQ multiplex PCR was the method, and the copy in TCRdb shows in-frame clones only, minus some. The sample includes more than 110,000 clones, roughly 80% of them seen just once. This CDR3 region has 16 residues. Germline V gives CDR1 LNHNV, CDR2 YYDKDF (reference sequence). V was clipped by 1 base and J by 2 bases, with 12 bases between them. For this clone: Its cognate antigen is unknown.

The sample was PBMCs. The source of this sequence is a female donor in good health and CMV-seronegative. J is TRBJ1-5 and V is TRBV15; D not resolved. As DNA, the CDR3 is TGTGCCACCAGCAGAGGCGGGTCGCGGGGCAATCAGCCCCAGCATTTT. Translation gives CATSRGGSRGNQPQHF.